This T cell receptor (beta chain) is from a study of blood T cell repertoires in COVID-19. Method: immunoSEQ multiplex PCR; TCRdb's copy keeps in-frame clones and lacks some. Of 85,000 to 130,000 clones listed, over 65% were seen once; the top ten hold 6.2%. J gave up 3 bases and V 5 bases, and 10 bases lay outside the gene matches. Germline V gene lookup returns CDR1 PRHDT and CDR2 FYEKMQ (reference sequence). The CDR3 has 16 residues. The chain uses TRBV13 and TRBJ2-3; 8 bases map to TRBD1. The sample consisted of peripheral blood. This TCR derives from a man older than 75 with COVID-19, enrolled during active disease. The CDR3 DNA is TGTGCCAGCAGCAAGAGGACAGGGTACCCAACAGATACGCAGTATTTT. It is translated as CASSKRTGYPTDTQYF.